The source of this T cell receptor beta chain is a study of CD8 T cells in Susac syndrome. Note on this clonotype: Antigen: not known.

Germline V lookup: CDR1 PRHDT, CDR2 FYEKMQ (reference sequence). The CDR3 is made up of 15 amino acids. Deletions cut 2 bases from V and 7 bases from J, with 14 bases between. Study-wide points: The study conceded that relatively few individuals underwent its TCR sequencing and HLA analysis.

After extraction with the RNeasy kit, 0.5 to 1 ug of the RNA was reverse transcribed using random hexamers. MiXCR was run by TCRdb on the immunoSEQ multiplex PCR reads, yielding one entry per CDR3 protein. The sample lists 95,000 to 150,000 distinct CDR3 sequences, about 94% occurring once. The specimen sequenced was CD8+ T cells from PBMCs. J is TRBJ1-4 and V is TRBV13, with D unresolved. The receptor comes from a human donor with Susac syndrome. The CDR3 region is CASSLRLIEGEKLFF. CDR3 sequence (DNA): TGTGCCAGCAGCTTACGGTTGATCGAGGGTGAAAAACTGTTTTTT.